The entry below describes one T cell receptor beta chain. Assay: immunoSEQ multiplex PCR; the TCRdb copy retains only in-frame clones and omits some. This table has a few million clones, just under 95% appearing once. The trim removed 0 bases at V and 0 bases at J, leaving 6 bases unmatched. This CDR3 region has 16 residues. Germline assignment: CDR1 SGHRS and CDR2 YFSETQ. CD45RO-negative, CCR7-selected cells formed the naive CD8 fraction, which excluded terminally differentiated effector memory CD45RA+ cells. The data derive from a study of shared clonotypes between healthy human individuals. The gene calls are TRBV5-1 and TRBJ2-7, with 7 bases matching TRBD2. Material for sequencing was naive CD8+ T cells from PBMCs. The TCR was taken from a man aged 18 to 30 in good health. Some clones in this sample may be carry-over from other donors' samples. The CDR3 sequence: CASSLAGGLSSYEQYF. The DNA of the CDR3 is TGCGCCAGCAGCTTGGCCGGGGGGTTATCCTCCTACGAGCAGTACTTC.